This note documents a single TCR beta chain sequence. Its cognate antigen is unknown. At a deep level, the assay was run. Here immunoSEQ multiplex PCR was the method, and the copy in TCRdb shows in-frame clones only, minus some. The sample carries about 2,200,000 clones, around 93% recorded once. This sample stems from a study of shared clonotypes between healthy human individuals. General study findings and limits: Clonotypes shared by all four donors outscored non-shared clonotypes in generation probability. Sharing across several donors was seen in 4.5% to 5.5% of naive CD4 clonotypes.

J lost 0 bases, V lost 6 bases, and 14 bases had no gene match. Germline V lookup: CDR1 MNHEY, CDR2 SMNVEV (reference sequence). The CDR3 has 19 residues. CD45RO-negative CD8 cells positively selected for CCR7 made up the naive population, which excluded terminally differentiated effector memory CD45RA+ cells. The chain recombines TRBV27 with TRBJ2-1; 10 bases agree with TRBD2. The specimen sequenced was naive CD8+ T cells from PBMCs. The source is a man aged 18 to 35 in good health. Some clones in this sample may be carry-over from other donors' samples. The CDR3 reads CASRPGTSVYPSSYNEQFF. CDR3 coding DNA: TGTGCCAGCAGGCCGGGGACTAGCGTATATCCAAGCTCCTACAATGAGCAGTTCTTC.